This entry lists 15 T cell receptor beta chains sequenced from one sample in a study of T cell repertoires in cytomegalovirus infection. No antigen has been identified for these receptors. Via MiXCR, TCRdb re-called the reads, giving one row per CDR3 protein. The repertoire holds roughly 800,000 distinct CDR3 sequences, just under 30% seen once, with around 12% in the top ten. The sample was cultured CD8+ T cells from PBMCs, taken from culture after CMV antigen stimulation. These TCRs come from a human donor in good health (CMV status not recorded). Some clones in this sample may be carry-over from other donors' samples.

Many counts were recorded for this clonotype. V is TRBV7-9 and J is TRBJ2-6, with 11 bases that match TRBD1. Losses at the gene ends were 7 bases for V and 0 bases for J; bases not matched to a gene: 14. The CDR3 totals 20 residues. Germline-derived CDR1 and CDR2 are SEHNR and FQNEAQ (reference sequence). The CDR3 coding sequence is TGTGCCAGCACCGCGAGGGACAGGGGGGTCGGCCTCTCTGGGGCCAACGTCCTGACTTTC. Encoded protein: CASTARDRGVGLSGANVLTF.

The chain links TRBV10-3 to TRBJ2-7; D perhaps matches TRBD1 (7 bases). The germline V and J ends were trimmed by 2 bases and 3 bases, with 20 bases remaining between them. The CDR3 contains 17 residues. Germline-derived CDR1 and CDR2 are ENHRY and SYGVKD. CDR3 residues: CAISERGQGGPRYEQYF. CDR3 DNA sequence: TGTGCCATCAGTGAGAGGGGCCAGGGGGGCCCCCGCTACGAGCAGTACTTC.

This clonotype was seen a handful of times. This chain joins TRBV6-2 or TRBV6-3 and TRBJ2-7; D is unclear. The CDR3 totals 13 residues. Germline loops: CDR1 MNHEY, CDR2 SVGEGT. Trimming removed 6 bases at V and 6 bases at J, with 15 bases between. CDR3 nucleotide sequence: TGTGCCAGCAGCGCAACCTACAGAGGCGAGCAGTACGTC. It encodes CASSATYRGEQYV.

Details on this clonotype: A much larger clone differs by one base, so this may be a read error. This chain links TRBV19 with TRBJ1-1, with D possibly being TRBD1 (6 bases). Germline-derived CDR1 and CDR2 are LNHDA and SQIVND (reference sequence). V was clipped by 3 bases and J by 3 bases, with 8 bases between them. The CDR3 consists of 13 residues. This CDR3 is CASSMGGYTEAFF. The DNA for the CDR3 is TGTGCCAGTAGTATGGGGGGCTACACTGAAGCTTTCTTT.

This clonotype was counted ten times or more. V gene TRBV7-2 combines with J gene TRBJ2-2; a possible D gene is TRBD1 (6 bases). Germline CDR1 reads SGHTA; CDR2 reads FQGNSA. Deletions cut 1 base from V and 5 bases from J, with 14 bases between. The CDR3 is made up of 16 amino acids. Here the CDR3 DNA reads TGTGCCAGCAGCTTAGTTGGACAGTCACATACCGGGGAGCTGTTTTTT. Its translation is CASSLVGQSHTGELFF.

In DNA, the CDR3 is TGTGCCAGCAGTTTTAAGGACAGGGTTAATTCACCCCTCCACTTT. It codes for CASSFKDRVNSPLHF. The J gene is TRBJ1-6, the V gene TRBV27; 8 bases agree with TRBD1. V shed 3 bases and J 6 bases; nucleotides not matched to a gene: 4. Looked up from germline, CDR1 is MNHEY and CDR2 is SMNVEV (reference sequence). The CDR3 has 15 amino acids.

V usage is TRBV14 and J usage is TRBJ2-5; 7 bases line up with TRBD1. The CDR3 spans 17 residues. Germline CDR1 reads SGHDN; CDR2 reads FVKESK. Germline trimming cut 1 base from V and 2 bases from J; bases unmatched to any gene: 10. The chain's CDR3 is CASSQGPGQELQETQYF. The CDR3 DNA follows: TGTGCCAGCAGCCAAGGCCCAGGACAGGAGTTACAAGAGACCCAGTACTTC.

J is TRBJ2-3 and V is TRBV12-3 or TRBV12-4, with a possible D match to TRBD2 (5 bases). V lost 5 bases and J lost 2, with 11 bases in between. The CDR3 runs to 14 residues. The CDR3 reads CASSHLGLTDTQYF. The CDR3 DNA sequence: TGTGCCAGCAGTCACCTCGGACTCACAGATACGCAGTATTTT.

There are a few counts of this clonotype. CDR3 residues: CASSSDLQQGHEQFF. As DNA, the CDR3 is TGTGCCAGCAGCTCCGATCTCCAGCAAGGGCATGAGCAGTTCTTC. The chain joins TRBV11-3 to TRBJ2-1, with D unclear. With 4 bases removed from V and 8 bases from J, the gap between germline ends came to 18 bases. Germline lookup yields CDR1 SGHNT and CDR2 YENEEA. The CDR3 totals 15 residues.

In its sample, this clonotype was seen a few times. The chain links TRBV4-3 to TRBJ2-1; D perhaps matches TRBD2 (6 bases). Deletions cut 7 bases from V and 9 bases from J, with 13 bases between. Germline V gives CDR1 LGHNA, CDR2 YSLEER. This CDR3 has 12 residues. CDR3 nucleotide sequence: TGCGCCAGCACTAATGCCGGGAGTGAGCAGTTCTTC. Translated, it gives CASTNAGSEQFF.

The CDR3 loop is CSARAGLLSSYEQYV. The DNA of the CDR3 is TGCAGTGCTAGGGCAGGACTCCTCAGCTCCTACGAGCAGTACGTC. This chain joins TRBV20-1 and TRBJ2-7, with a possible D match to TRBD2 (5 bases). There are 15 residues in the CDR3. Trimming took 3 bases from V and 0 from J, leaving 15 bases between them. Per the germline V gene, CDR1 is DFQATT and CDR2 is SNEGSKA (reference sequence).

The chain links TRBV7-8 to TRBJ1-6; 8 bases map to TRBD1. Germline V lookup: CDR1 SGHVS, CDR2 FQNEAQ. The trim removed 1 base at V and 3 bases at J, leaving 8 bases unmatched. The length of the CDR3 is 18 residues. The DNA of the CDR3 is TGTGCCAGCAGCTTAGAGGGGGCGACAGGGGTCTATAATTCACCCCTCCACTTT. Translating gives CASSLEGATGVYNSPLHF.

The sample holds many counts of this clonotype. CDR3 coding DNA: TGTGCCAGCAGCCTCGGACAGAAATTTGCGGAGACCCAGTACTTC. This translates into CASSLGQKFAETQYF. The genes are TRBV7-2 and TRBJ2-5; maybe TRBD1 (6 bases). Germline values: CDR1 SGHTA, CDR2 FQGNSA. V lost 5 bases and J 5 bases, leaving 18 bases between the germline ends. The CDR3 contains 15 residues.

The chain has TRBV29-1 and TRBJ1-2; D ambiguous. V was pared by 0 bases and J by 4 bases, with 15 bases between. The CDR3 has 15 residues. Germline assignment: CDR1 SQVTM and CDR2 ANQGSEA. The CDR3 DNA is TGCAGCGTTGAAGATCGCGAAAGGAGTCCCTATGGCTACACCTTC. Residues: CSVEDRERSPYGYTF.

The chain has TRBV29-1 and TRBJ1-2, with 9 nucleotides matching TRBD1. V lost 7 bases and J lost 6; bases outside the gene matches: 12. Germline CDR1 is SQVTM and CDR2 is ANQGSEA. The CDR3 is 14 amino acids. The chain's CDR3 is CSALTGGGVDGYTF. The CDR3 DNA reads as TGCAGCGCCCTAACAGGGGGCGGTGTGGATGGCTACACCTTC.